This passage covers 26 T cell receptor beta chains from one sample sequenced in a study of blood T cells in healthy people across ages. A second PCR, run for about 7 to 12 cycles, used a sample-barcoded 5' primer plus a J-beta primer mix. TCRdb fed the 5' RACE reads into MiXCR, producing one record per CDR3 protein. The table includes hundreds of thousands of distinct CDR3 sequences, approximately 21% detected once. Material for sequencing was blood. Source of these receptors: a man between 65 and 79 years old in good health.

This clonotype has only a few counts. The CDR3 spells CASSLSGASYNEQFF. As DNA, the CDR3 is TGCGCCAGCAGCCTTAGCGGGGCCTCCTACAATGAGCAGTTCTTC. The chain employs TRBV4-3 and TRBJ2-1; 8 bases map to TRBD2. CDR3 length: 15 amino acids. The germline gives CDR1 LGHNA, CDR2 YSLEER. The J segment lost 0 bases and the V segment lost 4 bases, leaving 2 bases of the junction unmatched.

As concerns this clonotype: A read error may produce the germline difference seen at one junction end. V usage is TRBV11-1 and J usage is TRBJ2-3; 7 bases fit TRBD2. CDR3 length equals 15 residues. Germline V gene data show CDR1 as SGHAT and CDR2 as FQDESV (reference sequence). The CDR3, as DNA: TGTGCCAGCAGCTGGAGCGGGGCCCACACAGGTACGCAGTATTTT. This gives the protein CASSWSGAHTGTQYF.

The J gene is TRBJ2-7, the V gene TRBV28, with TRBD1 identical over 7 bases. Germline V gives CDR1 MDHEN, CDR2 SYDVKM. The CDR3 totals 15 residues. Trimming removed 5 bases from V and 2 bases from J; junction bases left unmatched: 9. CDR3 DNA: TGTGCCAGCAGTAACTACCGGGACAGTCCCTACGAGCAGTACTTC. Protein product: CASSNYRDSPYEQYF.

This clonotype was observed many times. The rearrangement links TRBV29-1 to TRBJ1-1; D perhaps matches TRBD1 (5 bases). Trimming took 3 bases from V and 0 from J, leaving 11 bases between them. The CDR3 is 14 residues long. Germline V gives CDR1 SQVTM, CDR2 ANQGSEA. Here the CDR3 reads CSVEEGRVNTEAFF. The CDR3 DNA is TGCAGCGTTGAGGAGGGGCGGGTGAACACTGAAGCTTTCTTT.

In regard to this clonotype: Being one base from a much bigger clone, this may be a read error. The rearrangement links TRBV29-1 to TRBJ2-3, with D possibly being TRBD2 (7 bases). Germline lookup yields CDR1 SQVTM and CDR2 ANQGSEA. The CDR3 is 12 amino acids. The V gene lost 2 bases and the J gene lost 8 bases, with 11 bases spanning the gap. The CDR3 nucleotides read TGCAGCGTTGAAACAGGGAGGGGTACGCAGTATTTT. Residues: CSVETGRGTQYF.

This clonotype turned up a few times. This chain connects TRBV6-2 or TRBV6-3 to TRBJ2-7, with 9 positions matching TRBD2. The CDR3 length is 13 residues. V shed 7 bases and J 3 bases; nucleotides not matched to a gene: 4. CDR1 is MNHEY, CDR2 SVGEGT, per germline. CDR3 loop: CASTFSGSYEQYF. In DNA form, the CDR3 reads TGTGCCAGCACCTTTAGCGGGAGCTACGAGCAGTACTTC.

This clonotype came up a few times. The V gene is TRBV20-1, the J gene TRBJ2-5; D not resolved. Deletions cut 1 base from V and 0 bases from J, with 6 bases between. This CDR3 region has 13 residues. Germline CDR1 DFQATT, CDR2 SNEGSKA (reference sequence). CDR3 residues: CSARAGHQETQYF. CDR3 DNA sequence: TGCAGTGCTAGAGCTGGGCACCAAGAGACCCAGTACTTC.

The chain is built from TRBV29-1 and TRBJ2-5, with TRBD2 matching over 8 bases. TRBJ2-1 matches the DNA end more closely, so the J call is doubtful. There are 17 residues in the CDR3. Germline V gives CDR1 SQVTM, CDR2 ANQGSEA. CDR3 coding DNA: TGCAGCGTTGTGCGCGGTAGCGGGGCCGGGGGCTACAATGAGCAGTTCTTC. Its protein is CSVVRGSGAGGYNEQFF.

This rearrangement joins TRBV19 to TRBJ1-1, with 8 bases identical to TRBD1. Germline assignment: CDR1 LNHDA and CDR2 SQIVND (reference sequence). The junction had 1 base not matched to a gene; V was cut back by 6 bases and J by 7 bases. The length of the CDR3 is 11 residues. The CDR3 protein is CASSGTGEAFF. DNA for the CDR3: TGTGCCAGTAGCGGGACAGGTGAAGCTTTCTTT.

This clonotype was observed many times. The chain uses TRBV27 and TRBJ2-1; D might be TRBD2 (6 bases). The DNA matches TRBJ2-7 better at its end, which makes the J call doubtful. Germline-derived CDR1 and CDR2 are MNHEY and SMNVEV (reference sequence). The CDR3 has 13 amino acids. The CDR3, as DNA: TGTGCCAGCAGTTCCGACGGGGGTAACGAGCAGTACTTC. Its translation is CASSSDGGNEQYF.

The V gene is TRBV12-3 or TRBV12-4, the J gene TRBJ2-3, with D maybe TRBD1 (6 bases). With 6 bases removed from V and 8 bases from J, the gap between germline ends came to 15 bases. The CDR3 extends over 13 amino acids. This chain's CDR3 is CASRPTTGITQYF. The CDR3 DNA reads TGTGCCAGCAGACCTACTACAGGGATTACGCAGTATTTT.

The CDR3 DNA reads TGCAGTGCTAGAGATCTTAGACAGGGGGGGTACGAGCAGTACTTC. Translation: CSARDLRQGGYEQYF. V and J are TRBV20-1 and TRBJ2-7, with TRBD1 identical over 9 bases. The CDR3 is 15 amino acids. CDR1 and CDR2 from the germline V gene are DFQATT and SNEGSKA (reference sequence). The ends lost 0 bases at V and 4 bases at J; junction bases unmatched: 7.

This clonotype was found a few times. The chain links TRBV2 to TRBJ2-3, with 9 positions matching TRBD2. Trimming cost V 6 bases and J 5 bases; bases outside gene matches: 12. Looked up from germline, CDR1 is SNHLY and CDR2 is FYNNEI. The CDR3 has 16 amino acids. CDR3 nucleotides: TGTGCCAGCAGCGCCCCAGCGGGGGGATTGGTAGATACGCAGTATTTT. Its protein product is CASSAPAGGLVDTQYF.

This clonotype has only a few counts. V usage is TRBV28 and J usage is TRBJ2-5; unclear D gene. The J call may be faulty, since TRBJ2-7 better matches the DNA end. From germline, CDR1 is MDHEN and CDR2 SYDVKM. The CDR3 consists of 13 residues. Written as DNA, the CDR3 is TGTGCCAGCAGTGGCTTGGCTGCCTACGAGCAGTACTTC. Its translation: CASSGLAAYEQYF.

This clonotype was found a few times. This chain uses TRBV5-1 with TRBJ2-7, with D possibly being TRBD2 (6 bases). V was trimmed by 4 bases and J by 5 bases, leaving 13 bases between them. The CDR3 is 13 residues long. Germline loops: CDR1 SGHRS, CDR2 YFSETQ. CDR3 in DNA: TGCGCCAGCAGCGTTATCGGGGGAAACGAGCAGTACTTC. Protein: CASSVIGGNEQYF.

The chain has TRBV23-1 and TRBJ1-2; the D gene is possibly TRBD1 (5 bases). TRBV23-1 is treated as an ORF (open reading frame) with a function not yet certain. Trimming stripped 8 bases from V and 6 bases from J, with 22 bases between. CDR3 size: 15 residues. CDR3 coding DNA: TGCGCCAGCTTTGCCGCTCCGGGGGACGCCAATGGCTACACCTTC. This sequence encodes CASFAAPGDANGYTF.

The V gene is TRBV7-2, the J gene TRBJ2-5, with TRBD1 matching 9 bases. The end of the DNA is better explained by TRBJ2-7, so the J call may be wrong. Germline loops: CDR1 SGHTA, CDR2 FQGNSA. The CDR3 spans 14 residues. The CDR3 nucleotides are TGTGCCAGCAGCTTAACAGGGGGCATTTACGAGCAGTACTTC. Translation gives CASSLTGGIYEQYF.

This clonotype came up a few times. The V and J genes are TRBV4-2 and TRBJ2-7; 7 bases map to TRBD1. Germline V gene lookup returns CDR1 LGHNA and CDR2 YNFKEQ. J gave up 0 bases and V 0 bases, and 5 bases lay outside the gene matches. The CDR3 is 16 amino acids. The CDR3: CASSQDLGQSSYEQYF. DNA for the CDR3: TGTGCCAGCAGCCAAGATCTGGGACAGAGCTCCTACGAGCAGTACTTC.

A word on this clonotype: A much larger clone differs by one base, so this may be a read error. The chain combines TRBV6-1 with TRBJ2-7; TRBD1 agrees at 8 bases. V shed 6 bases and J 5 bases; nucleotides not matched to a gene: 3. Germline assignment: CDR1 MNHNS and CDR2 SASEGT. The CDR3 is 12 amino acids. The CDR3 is CASRQDRDEQYF. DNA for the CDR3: TGTGCCAGCAGACAGGACAGGGACGAGCAGTACTTC.

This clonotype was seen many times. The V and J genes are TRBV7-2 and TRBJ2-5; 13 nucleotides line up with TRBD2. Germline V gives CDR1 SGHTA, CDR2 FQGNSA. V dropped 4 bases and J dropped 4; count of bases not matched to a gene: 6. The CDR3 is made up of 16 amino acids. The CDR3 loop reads CASSSRGLAGAETQYF. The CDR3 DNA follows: TGTGCCAGCAGCTCTCGCGGACTAGCGGGGGCAGAGACCCAGTACTTC.

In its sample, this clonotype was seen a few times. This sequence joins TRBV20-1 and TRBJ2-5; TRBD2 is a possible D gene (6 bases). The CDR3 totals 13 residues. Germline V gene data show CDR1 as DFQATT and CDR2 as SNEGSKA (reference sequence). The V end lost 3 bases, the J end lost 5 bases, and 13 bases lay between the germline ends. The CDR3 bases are TGCAGTGCTAGGGAGGGCCTTTGGGAGACCCAGTACTTC. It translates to CSAREGLWETQYF.

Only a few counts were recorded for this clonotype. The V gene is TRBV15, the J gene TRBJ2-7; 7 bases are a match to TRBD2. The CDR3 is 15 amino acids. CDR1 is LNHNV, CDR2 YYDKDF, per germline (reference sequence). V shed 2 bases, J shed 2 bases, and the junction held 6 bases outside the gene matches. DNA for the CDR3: TGTGCCACCAGCAGAATCGGGCGGGAGCCCTACGAGCAGTACTTC. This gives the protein CATSRIGREPYEQYF.

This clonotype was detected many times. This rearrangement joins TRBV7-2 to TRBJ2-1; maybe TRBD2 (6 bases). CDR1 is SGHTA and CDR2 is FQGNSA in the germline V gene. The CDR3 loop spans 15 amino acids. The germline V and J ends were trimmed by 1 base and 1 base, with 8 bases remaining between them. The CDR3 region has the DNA TGTGCCAGCAGCTTAGTCGGGGGTTCCTACAATGAGCAGTTCTTC. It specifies CASSLVGGSYNEQFF. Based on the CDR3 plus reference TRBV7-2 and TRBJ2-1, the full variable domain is GAGVSQSPSNKVTEKGKDVELRCDPISGHTALYWYRQSLGQGLEFLIYFQGNSAPDKSGLPSDRFSAERTGGSVSTLTIQRTQQEDSAVYLCASSLVGGSYNEQFFGPGTRLTVL.

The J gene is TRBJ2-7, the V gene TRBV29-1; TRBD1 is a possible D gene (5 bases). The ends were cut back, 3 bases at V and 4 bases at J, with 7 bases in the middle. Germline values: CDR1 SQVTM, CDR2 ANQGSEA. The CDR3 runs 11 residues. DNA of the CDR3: TGCAGCGTTGAGAAGGGGTACGAGCAGTACTTC. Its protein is CSVEKGYEQYF.

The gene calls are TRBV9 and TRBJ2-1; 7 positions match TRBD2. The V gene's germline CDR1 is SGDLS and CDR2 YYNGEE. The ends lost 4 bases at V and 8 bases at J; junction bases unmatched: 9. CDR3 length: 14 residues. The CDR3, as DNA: TGTGCCAGCAGCCCAGGACTAGTTTGGGATGAGCAGTTCTTC. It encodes CASSPGLVWDEQFF.

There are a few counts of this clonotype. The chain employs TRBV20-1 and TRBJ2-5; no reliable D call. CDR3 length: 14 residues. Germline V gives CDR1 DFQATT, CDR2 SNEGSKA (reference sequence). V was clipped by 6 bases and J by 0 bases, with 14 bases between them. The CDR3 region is CSAPRPLYQETQYF. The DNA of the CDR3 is TGCAGTGCCCCACGACCACTGTACCAAGAGACCCAGTACTTC.